The clone carrying this T cell receptor beta chain was detected many times. Its antigen is currently unknown. This sample stems from a study of blood T cells in healthy people across ages. Regarding the study as a whole: TCR beta diversity correlated strongly with naive T cell percentage.

Drawing of peripheral blood yielded about 9.7 milliliters from each donor. Samples each had at least 5.5 micrograms of total RNA extracted. The CDR3 runs to 13 residues. CDR1 and CDR2 from the germline V gene are SNHLY and FYNNEI. Trimming left V 6 bases short and J 2 bases short, with 9 bases between. Primers used in a second PCR of roughly 6 to 11 cycles were a sample-barcoded 5' primer and a J-beta primer mix. MiXCR, applied by TCRdb to the 5' RACE reads, yields one record per CDR3 protein. The table includes 550,000 to 750,000 distinct CDR3 sequences, around 20% detected once. Sequencing was done on a sample of blood. This chain connects TRBV2 to TRBJ2-3; TRBD1 is a possible D gene (6 bases). The TCR was taken from a man between 65 and 85 years old in good health. This chain's CDR3 is CASRGDNTDTQYF. CDR3 sequence (DNA): TGTGCCAGCAGAGGGGACAACACAGATACGCAGTATTTT.